This TCR beta chain appears in the sequencing data of a study of blood T cell repertoires in COVID-19. The table came from immunoSEQ multiplex PCR; TCRdb's copy has only in-frame clones and leaves some out. This table has a few hundred thousand clones, about nine tenths appearing once. Germline values: CDR1 MDHEN, CDR2 SYDVKM. The CDR3 extends over 16 amino acids. The V and J ends lost 2 bases and 7 bases respectively, with 18 bases between them. The TCR comes from a man between 25 and 39 years old who had recovered from COVID-19. The chain joins TRBV28 to TRBJ1-5; D might be TRBD1 (5 bases). Sequenced: peripheral blood. CDR3 residues: CASSLGPLGGAQPQHF. CDR3 in DNA: TGTGCCAGCAGTTTAGGGCCCTTGGGGGGAGCGCAGCCCCAGCATTTT.